Listed below are T cell receptor beta chains from one sample, sequenced in a study of shared clonotypes between healthy human individuals. The protocol was immunoSEQ multiplex PCR, while the TCRdb copy is restricted to in-frame clones and leaves out a portion. The profile shows roughly 700,000 clones, 90% of them singletons. Sequenced: memory CD8+ T cells from PBMCs. These receptors were collected from a man aged 18 to 29 in good health. Some clones in this sample may be carry-over from other donors' samples. Both conserved end residues are part of each CDR3. D genes are given only for firm matches. The size field is filled for only some rows; it gives once, few, many or a size class.

V	J	size	D	CDR3	DNA
TRBV19	TRBJ1-2	.	.	CASSIEPVGYGYTF	TGTGCCAGTAGTATAGAGCCGGTGGGCTATGGCTACACCTTC
TRBV7-9	TRBJ2-2	.	TRBD1	CASSWPGQGLNTGELFF	TGTGCCAGCAGCTGGCCGGGACAGGGGCTGAACACCGGGGAGCTGTTTTTT
TRBV11-2	TRBJ1-1	.	.	CASSPSDNTEAFF	TGTGCCAGCAGCCCCTCGGACAACACTGAAGCTTTCTTT
TRBV9	TRBJ1-2	.	TRBD1	CASSSRDRPYYGYTF	TGTGCCAGCAGCTCGCGGGACAGACCCTACTATGGCTACACCTTC
TRBV18	TRBJ2-5	.	.	CASSPPTGTHLLDF	TGTGCCAGCTCACCACCTACCGGGACGCACCTTTTGGACTTC
TRBV9	TRBJ2-2	.	.	CASSVGRGTGELFF	TGTGCCAGCAGCGTAGGAAGAGGGACCGGGGAGCTGTTTTTT
TRBV6-6	TRBJ1-3	.	.	CASSYPGGTIYF	TGTGCCAGCAGTTACCCGGGGGGCACCATATATTTT
TRBV19	TRBJ1-5	.	TRBD1	CASSQYGTGGFQPQHF	TGTGCCAGTAGTCAGTATGGTACAGGGGGCTTTCAGCCCCAGCATTTT
TRBV7-9	TRBJ2-1	.	TRBD2	CASSLVVGLADPYNEQFF	TGTGCCAGCAGCTTAGTTGTGGGACTAGCGGATCCCTACAATGAGCAGTTCTTC
TRBV29-1	TRBJ2-6	.	.	CSVVAAGANVLTF	TGCAGCGTGGTGGCTGCCGGGGCCAACGTCCTGACTTTC
TRBV19	TRBJ1-1	.	TRBD1	CASSLKTGGVYTEAFF	TGTGCCAGTAGTCTTAAGACAGGGGGCGTTTACACTGAAGCTTTCTTT
TRBV6-5	TRBJ2-7	.	.	CASSRDMGLYEQYF	TGTGCCAGCAGCCGTGACATGGGCCTCTACGAGCAGTACTTC
TRBV11-2	TRBJ2-5	.	TRBD1	CASRLIRDRDVKTQYF	TGTGCCAGCAGATTAATCCGGGACAGGGACGTAAAGACCCAGTACTTC
TRBV4-1	TRBJ1-5	.	.	CASSQDVGYSQPQHF	TGCGCCAGCAGCCAAGATGTAGGGTATAGTCAGCCCCAGCATTTT
TRBV7-9	TRBJ2-7	.	TRBD1	CASSLVQGAGEQYF	TGTGCCAGCAGCTTAGTGCAGGGGGCTGGCGAGCAGTACTTC
TRBV6-5	TRBJ2-2	.	.	CASSYTNTGELFF	TGTGCCAGCAGTTACACGAACACCGGGGAGCTGTTTTTT
TRBV7-8	TRBJ2-7	.	.	CASSPPPGYEQYF	TGTGCCAGCAGCCCACCGCCGGGCTACGAGCAGTACTTC
TRBV11-2	TRBJ2-7	.	.	CASSLVEGEQYF	TGTGCCAGCAGCTTAGTCGAGGGCGAGCAGTACTTC
TRBV7-9	TRBJ2-7	.	.	CASSPTPSEAYEQYF	TGTGCCAGCAGCCCCACCCCTAGTGAGGCATACGAGCAGTACTTC
TRBV11-1	TRBJ2-7	.	.	CASSYHSGTAAYEQYF	TGTGCCAGCAGCTACCATTCCGGGACGGCCGCCTACGAGCAGTACTTC
TRBV7-9	TRBJ2-7	.	.	CASSLRDRTYEQYF	TGTGCCAGCAGCTTACGCGACAGAACCTACGAGCAGTACTTC
TRBV7-9	TRBJ2-1	.	TRBD1	CASSHRTGAIENEQFF	TGTGCCAGCAGCCATAGGACAGGGGCAATTGAGAATGAGCAGTTCTTC
TRBV9	TRBJ1-4	.	.	CASSVVGSPYEKLFF	TGTGCCAGCAGCGTAGTCGGGTCCCCCTATGAAAAACTGTTTTTT
TRBV27	TRBJ1-2	.	TRBD1	CASSSSGTAFNYGYTF	TGTGCCAGCAGTTCTTCCGGGACAGCCTTTAACTATGGCTACACCTTC
TRBV9	TRBJ2-7	.	.	CASSGPWGYEQYF	TGTGCCAGCAGTGGGCCGTGGGGCTACGAGCAGTACTTC
TRBV11-3	TRBJ2-1	once	TRBD2	CASSLGVIAGGSSSYNEQFF	TGTGCCAGCAGCTTAGGGGTAATAGCGGGAGGTTCTAGCTCCTACAATGAGCAGTTCTTC
TRBV27	TRBJ2-7	.	TRBD2	CASSLRTSGRRSYEQYF	TGTGCCAGCAGTTTAAGGACTAGCGGGAGGAGATCCTACGAGCAGTACTTC
TRBV29-1	TRBJ1-2	.	.	CSAHSGSGYTF	TGCAGCGCACATTCGGGAAGCGGCTACACCTTC
TRBV27	TRBJ2-7	.	.	CASSLFSGTYEQYF	TGTGCCAGCAGTTTATTTTCGGGCACCTACGAGCAGTACTTC
TRBV29-1	TRBJ2-3	.	TRBD2	CSVESGLAGSTDTQYF	TGCAGCGTTGAATCGGGACTAGCGGGAAGCACAGATACGCAGTATTTT
TRBV4-1	TRBJ2-7	once	TRBD2	CASERDGGEQYF	TGCGCCAGCGAGCGGGATGGGGGCGAGCAGTACTTC
TRBV28	TRBJ2-3	.	.	CASTPSDRLRTDTQYF	TGTGCCAGCACACCGAGCGACAGGCTACGCACAGATACGCAGTATTTT
TRBV6-5	TRBJ2-5	.	TRBD1	CASSRQGVGETQYF	TGTGCCAGCAGCAGACAGGGGGTGGGAGAGACCCAGTACTTC
TRBV11-2	TRBJ2-7	.	.	CASSLDLGVTYEQYF	TGTGCCAGCAGCTTAGATCTTGGCGTGACCTACGAGCAGTACTTC
TRBV13	TRBJ2-7	once	.	CASSLGGGWAGDTEQYF	TGTGCCAGCAGCTTAGGCGGCGGATGGGCAGGGGATACCGAGCAGTACTTC
TRBV11-2	TRBJ1-1	.	.	CASSPRQRNTEAFF	TGTGCCAGCAGCCCCCGACAGCGGAACACTGAAGCTTTCTTT
TRBV27	TRBJ1-1	.	TRBD1	CASRDRGNTEAFF	TGTGCCAGTCGGGACAGAGGGAACACTGAAGCTTTCTTT
TRBV5-5	TRBJ1-2	.	.	CASSLGYSTEGYTF	TGTGCCAGCAGCTTGGGGTACAGCACAGAGGGCTACACCTTC
TRBV9	TRBJ1-2	.	.	CASSVGLQNGYTF	TGTGCCAGCAGCGTCGGACTGCAAAATGGCTACACCTTC
TRBV28	TRBJ2-2	.	.	CASSPLRENTGELFF	TGTGCCAGCAGCCCCCTGCGGGAGAACACCGGGGAGCTGTTTTTT